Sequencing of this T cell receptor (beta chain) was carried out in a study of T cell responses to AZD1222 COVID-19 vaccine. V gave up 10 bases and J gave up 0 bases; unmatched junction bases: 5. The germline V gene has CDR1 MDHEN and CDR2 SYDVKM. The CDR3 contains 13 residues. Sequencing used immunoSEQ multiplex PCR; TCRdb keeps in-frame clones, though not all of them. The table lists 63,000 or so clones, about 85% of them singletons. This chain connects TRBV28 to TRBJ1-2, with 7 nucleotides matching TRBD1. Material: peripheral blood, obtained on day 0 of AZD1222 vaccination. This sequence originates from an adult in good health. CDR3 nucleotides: TGTGCCAACCGGGACAGAGCTAACTATGGCTACACCTTC. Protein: CANRDRANYGYTF.